This T cell receptor (beta chain) appears in the sequencing data of a study of T cells after posttransplantation cyclophosphamide. Points from the study as a whole: After PTCy, TRB diversity resembled that of CNI/methotrexate controls. Donor-recipient repertoire similarity was low at 1-2 months, rising over year one. Skin or GI-infiltrating T cells shared few TRB sequences with blood.

This clone was seen at least ten times. What it binds is not known. This related bone marrow graft donor gave peripheral blood on the day of marrow donation. CDR3 length: 14 amino acids. The V and J ends lost 0 bases and 0 bases respectively, with 6 bases between them. The germline V gene has CDR1 LNHNV and CDR2 YYDKDF (reference sequence). Profiled with immunoSEQ multiplex PCR; TCRdb holds only in-frame clones, not every one. This sample has approximately 39,000 clones, each found more than once. The TCR comes from a man in his forties or fifties in good health, CMV-negative, and a related stem cell transplant donor. This sequence joins TRBV15 and TRBJ2-7, with D possibly matching TRBD1 (6 bases). The specimen was PBMCs. CDR3 residues: CATSREGGSYEQYF. CDR3 sequence (DNA): TGTGCCACCAGCAGAGAAGGGGGCTCCTACGAGCAGTACTTC.